Shown below are 10 T cell receptor beta chains from a single sample sequenced in a study of blood T cell repertoires in COVID-19. Using immunoSEQ multiplex PCR, the repertoire was profiled, and TCRdb retains in-frame clones only, with some absent. In the table there are 150,000 to 200,000 clones, 75% to 90% of which are singletons. Material: peripheral blood. These receptors came from a human donor in a cohort sampled during active COVID-19.

The chain links TRBV7-6 to TRBJ2-7, with TRBD1 matching over 11 bases. The germline CDR1 and CDR2 sequences are SGHVS and FNYEAQ. The CDR3 is 15 residues long. After removal of 3 bases from V and 3 bases from J, the junction contained 4 bases not matched to a gene. CDR3 loop: CASSLGQGVNYEQYF. In nucleotides, the CDR3 is TGTGCCAGCAGCTTGGGACAGGGGGTGAACTACGAGCAGTACTTC.

V and J are TRBV27 and TRBJ2-2, with D possibly TRBD1 on 5 matching bases. With 2 bases removed from V and 8 bases from J, the gap between germline ends came to 12 bases. Germline values: CDR1 MNHEY, CDR2 SMNVEV (reference sequence). The CDR3 has 14 amino acids. The CDR3 region is CASSLVRGPGELFF. The CDR3 bases are TGTGCCAGCAGTTTAGTAAGGGGCCCGGGGGAGCTGTTTTTT.

The V gene is TRBV29-1, the J gene TRBJ2-1; no reliable D call. V was pared by 4 bases and J by 4 bases, with 5 bases between. Germline V gene lookup returns CDR1 SQVTM and CDR2 ANQGSEA. The CDR3 loop spans 11 amino acids. Here the CDR3 DNA reads TGCAGCGTTGTCGGGTACAATGAGCAGTTCTTC. It specifies CSVVGYNEQFF.

The chain has TRBV7-7 and TRBJ2-5, with 12 bases aligning to TRBD1. With V trimmed by 4 bases and J by 5 bases, 5 bases remained unmatched. Germline assignment: CDR1 SSHAT and CDR2 FNYEAQ (reference sequence). The CDR3 runs 15 residues. CDR3 in DNA: TGTGCCAGCAGCTCCCGGGACAGGGGGCCGGAGACCCAGTACTTC. Translation: CASSSRDRGPETQYF.

The CDR3: CASRRIAGELTDTQYF. CDR3 coding DNA: TGTGCCAGCAGACGCATAGCGGGGGAGCTCACAGATACGCAGTATTTT. The chain is built from TRBV11-2 and TRBJ2-3; 9 bases are a match to TRBD2. CDR3 size: 16 residues. Germline values: CDR1 SGHAT, CDR2 FQNNGV. With V trimmed by 6 bases and J by 2 bases, 9 bases remained unmatched.

The rearrangement links TRBV11-3 to TRBJ2-3; the match to TRBD1 covers 10 bases. The CDR3 is 16 residues long. The V segment lost 0 bases and the J segment 4 bases; nucleotides outside the gene matches: 4. CDR1 SGHNT and CDR2 YENEEA come from the germline V gene. CDR3 sequence: CASSLEGTGVADTQYF. As DNA, the CDR3 is TGTGCCAGCAGCTTAGAAGGGACAGGGGTCGCAGATACGCAGTATTTT.

This chain links TRBV14 with TRBJ2-5; 7 bases map to TRBD1. Unmatched junction bases numbered 15, after V lost 3 bases and J lost 5 bases. The CDR3 has 17 amino acids. Germline V lookup: CDR1 SGHDN, CDR2 FVKESK. The CDR3 reads CASSHLADRERTETQYF. CDR3 coding DNA: TGTGCCAGCAGCCACCTAGCAGACAGGGAACGAACGGAGACCCAGTACTTC. The full variable domain, its missing parts supplied by reference TRBV14 and TRBJ2-5, is EAGVTQFPSHSVIEKGQTVTLRCDPISGHDNLYWYRRVMGKEIKFLLHFVKESKQDESGMPNNRFLAERTGGTYSTLKVQPAELEDSGVYFCASSHLADRERTETQYFGPGTRLLVL.

The V call is TRBV29-1, the J call TRBJ1-4; 8 bases fit TRBD1. V lost 7 bases, J lost 6 bases, and 7 bases stayed unmatched. Looked up from germline, CDR1 is SQVTM and CDR2 is ANQGSEA. The CDR3 length is 13 residues. This CDR3 is CSARDRLDEKLFF. The CDR3 DNA reads TGCAGCGCCCGGGACAGGTTAGATGAAAAACTGTTTTTT.

The V gene is TRBV3-1 (or the pseudogene TRBV3-2), the J gene TRBJ1-1; D might be TRBD1 (5 bases). The CDR3 is 12 amino acids. Germline CDR1 reads LGHDT; CDR2 reads YNNKEL (reference sequence). V was shortened by 1 base and J by 10 bases, with 10 bases between the two germline ends. The CDR3 region is CASSQAEGSAFF. The CDR3, as DNA: TGTGCCAGCAGCCAAGCGGAGGGGTCAGCTTTCTTT.

The chain joins TRBV27 to TRBJ1-1, with no clear D. Germline lookup yields CDR1 MNHEY and CDR2 SMNVEV (reference sequence). Trimming removed 1 base at V and 0 bases at J, with 12 bases between. The CDR3 length is 16 residues. Written as DNA, the CDR3 is TGTGCCAGCAGTTTATGGGCTGGGAGCATGAACACTGAAGCTTTCTTT. This translates into CASSLWAGSMNTEAFF.